Listed below are T cell receptor beta chains from one sample, sequenced in a study of CD8 T cells in Susac syndrome. Via MiXCR, TCRdb re-called the immunoSEQ multiplex PCR reads, giving one row per CDR3 protein. The table has approximately 150,000 distinct CDR3 sequences, over 85% seen once. Sequencing was performed on CD4+ T cells from PBMCs. Receptor source: a human donor in good health. The CDR3 runs from the conserved cysteine through the conserved F or W. A D gene is named only where the DNA matches it firmly. The size of a clone is reported for some rows only, either as once, few or many, or as a class for expanded clones.

TRBJ1-2 once . TRBV7-2 TGTGCCAGCAGTCGATTTGAAGGGACCTCTCTAGGTGGCTACACCTTC CASSRFEGTSLGGYTF
TRBJ1-2 . . TRBV18 TGTGCCAGCTCACCACTTGGGGCTGGCTATGGCTACACCTTC CASSPLGAGYGYTF
TRBJ2-2 once TRBD1 TRBV5-1 TGCGCCAGCAGCTTGAGGCCTATAGGACAGGGGAGAACCGGGGAGCTGTTTTTT CASSLRPIGQGRTGELFF
TRBJ1-1 . TRBD1 TRBV6-5 TGTGCCAGCAGTTACTGGACAGGGGACACTGAAGCTTTCTTT CASSYWTGDTEAFF
TRBJ2-1 . TRBD1 TRBV7-2 TGTGCCAGCAGCTTAGCGCGGACAGGGTCCTACAATGAGCAGTTCTTC CASSLARTGSYNEQFF
TRBJ2-5 . . TRBV5-1 TGCGCCAGCAGCCTCTACTCTGGAGTCCAAGAGACCCAGTACTTC CASSLYSGVQETQYF
TRBJ1-2 . . TRBV5-4 TGTGCCAGCAGCTCGATCCTCGCTGGTTATGGCTACACCTTC CASSSILAGYGYTF
TRBJ2-7 . TRBD2 TRBV5-4 TGTGCCAGCACCGTCGGGACTAGCGCTGTCTACGAGCAGTACTTC CASTVGTSAVYEQYF
TRBJ1-1 . TRBD1 TRBV7-8 TGTGCCAGCAGCTTAGATAGGGCCCCGGGACAGTCGAACACTGAAGCTTTCTTT CASSLDRAPGQSNTEAFF
TRBJ1-2 . TRBD1 TRBV7-9 TGTGCCAGCAGCGAGGGACAGCGAGGCCGGGGCTACACCTTC CASSEGQRGRGYTF
TRBJ1-1 . . TRBV30 TGTGCCTGGAGTGTACGTGGCACTGAAGCTTTCTTT CAWSVRGTEAFF
TRBJ2-3 . . TRBV7-9 TGTGCCAGCAGCCGAGCCTTCGGGGGGCTTGATACGCAGTATTTT CASSRAFGGLDTQYF
TRBJ1-1 . . TRBV20-1 TGCAGTGCTAGAAGGTGGAACACTGAAGCTTTCTTT CSARRWNTEAFF
TRBJ2-1 . TRBD2 TRBV24-1 TGTGCCACCAGTGATCCCAGCGGGGGCCACAATGAGCAGTTCTTC CATSDPSGGHNEQFF
TRBJ2-5 . TRBD2 TRBV5-4 TGTGCCAGCAGCCGGGGACTAGCGGTACAAGAGACCCAGTACTTC CASSRGLAVQETQYF
TRBJ1-6 . . TRBV12-3/TRBV12-4 TGTGCCAGCAGTTTAGGCAGAGACCTGTATTCACCCCTCCACTTT CASSLGRDLYSPLHF
TRBJ2-2 . . TRBV2 TGTGCCAGCGTTGGACAGTGGAGTACCGGGGAGCTGTTTTTT CASVGQWSTGELFF
TRBJ2-3 . . TRBV12-3/TRBV12-4 TGTGCCAGCAGTTTTGGTGGGGCTGGGGATACGCAGTATTTT CASSFGGAGDTQYF
TRBJ1-2 . . TRBV20-1 TGCAGTGCTAGTCCGGGAGATGACTATGGCTACACCTTC CSASPGDDYGYTF
TRBJ2-5 . . TRBV20-1 TGCAGTGCCAACACCCATGCTCAAGAGACCCAGTACTTC CSANTHAQETQYF
TRBJ1-1 . . TRBV5-1 TGCGCCAGCAGCCGGAACTCGAACACTGAAGCTTTCTTT CASSRNSNTEAFF
TRBJ2-6 few . TRBV29-1 TGCAGCGTTGAACAACCCGGAGCCAACGTCCTGACTTTC CSVEQPGANVLTF
TRBJ2-7 . TRBD2 TRBV6-5 TGTGCCAGCACCGAGACTAGCGGGGAACGGGAGTACTTC CASTETSGEREYF
TRBJ2-5 . . TRBV29-1 TGCAGCGTTGAAGGCCAACCGGGACTCCGGGGAGCCCAGTACTTC CSVEGQPGLRGAQYF
TRBJ2-3 . . TRBV5-1 TGCGCCAGCAGCTTGCAGGACAACACAGATACGCAGTATTTT CASSLQDNTDTQYF
TRBJ1-1 . . TRBV14 TGTGCCAGCAGCCAGGGGAACAGCGAAGCTTTCTTT CASSQGNSEAFF
TRBJ1-5 . TRBD1 TRBV12-3/TRBV12-4 TGTGCCAGCAGTTTGGAGACAGGGAATCAGCCCCAGCATTTT CASSLETGNQPQHF
TRBJ2-5 . . TRBV5-1 TGTGCCAGCAGCTTAAGGCAGCAAGAGACCCAGTACTTC CASSLRQQETQYF
TRBJ2-5 . TRBD2 TRBV4-2 TGTGCCAGCAGCCAGGGACTAGCGGGGCCCCAGGGAGAGACCCAGTACTTC CASSQGLAGPQGETQYF
TRBJ2-3 . . TRBV4-1 TGCGCCAGCAGCCAAGGCCAGGGCAGGCACTTGGGCACAGATACGCAGTATTTT CASSQGQGRHLGTDTQYF
TRBJ2-3 . TRBD1 TRBV5-1 TGCGCCAGCAGCCTGGGACAGCAAAGCACAGATACGCAGTATTTT CASSLGQQSTDTQYF
TRBJ2-7 . . TRBV6-1 TGTGCCAGCAGTGAAGCGCGGGAAATCCCGTCCGAGCAGTACTTC CASSEAREIPSEQYF
TRBJ2-7 . . TRBV7-8 TGTGCCAGCAGCTTAAGGGACCGGGTCGCCGAGCAGTACTTC CASSLRDRVAEQYF
TRBJ2-3 . . TRBV3-1 TGTGCCAGCAGCCAAGGTTCCGCAGGGACAGATACGCAGTATTTT CASSQGSAGTDTQYF
TRBJ2-5 . . TRBV5-4 TGTGCCAGCAGCATAGAAAAGGGGGAGACCCAGTACTTC CASSIEKGETQYF
TRBJ1-1 . . TRBV5-1 TGCGCCAGCAGCTTGGAGTCGAGCTACACTGAAGCTTTCTTT CASSLESSYTEAFF
TRBJ2-1 . . TRBV4-1 TGCGCCAGCAGCCAAGATTTACAGGTATACAATGAGCAGTTCTTC CASSQDLQVYNEQFF
TRBJ2-4 . . TRBV29-1 TGCAGCGGGACAGTAGCCAAAAACATTCAGTACTTC CSGTVAKNIQYF
TRBJ2-3 . TRBD2 TRBV3-1 TGTGCCAGCAGCCCCCTAGCGGGGGTAGATACGCAGTATTTT CASSPLAGVDTQYF
TRBJ2-1 . . TRBV7-3 TGTGCCAGCAGCTTATCCAGCCTCAATGAGCAGTTCTTC CASSLSSLNEQFF
TRBJ1-2 . . TRBV7-3 TGTGCCAGCAGCTTAGAGGGGGGCTTGCTCCCCGTCCCGGGCTACACCTTC CASSLEGGLLPVPGYTF
TRBJ2-5 . TRBD1 TRBV29-1 TGCAGCGTTGAATCTAAAGGACAGGGGGTAGAGACCCAGTACTTC CSVESKGQGVETQYF
TRBJ1-2 . . TRBV30 TGTGCCTGGGCTAACGGTTACTATGGCTACACCTTC CAWANGYYGYTF
TRBJ1-6 . . TRBV5-6 TGTGCCAGCACCCTCAGAGGGGGGAATAATTCACCCCTCCACTTT CASTLRGGNNSPLHF
TRBJ2-7 . TRBD1 TRBV20-1 TGCAGTGCTAGACGGACAGGGGCCTACGAGCAGTACTTC CSARRTGAYEQYF
TRBJ2-3 once TRBD2 TRBV6-1 TGTGCCAGCAGAGCAGGACTAGCGGGGGGGGATACGCAGTATTTT CASRAGLAGGDTQYF
TRBJ2-7 . . TRBV10-3 TGTGCCATCAGTGAGGGGGACGGGACTCCCTACGAGCAGTACTTC CAISEGDGTPYEQYF
TRBJ1-2 once TRBD1 TRBV6-1 TGTGCCAGCAGCGGATCAACGGGACAGCGACCCTATGGCTACACCTTC CASSGSTGQRPYGYTF
TRBJ2-6 . . TRBV15 TGTGCCACCAGCAGAGATCTTAGCTCTGGGGCCAACGTCCTGACTTTC CATSRDLSSGANVLTF
TRBJ2-3 . . TRBV20-1 TGCAGTGCTGGCCCGGGGGCGGTCACAGATACGCAGTATTTT CSAGPGAVTDTQYF
TRBJ2-3 . . TRBV5-1 TGCGCCAGCAGGTTTAGCACAGATACGCAGTATTTT CASRFSTDTQYF
TRBJ2-4 . . TRBV3-1 TGTGCCAGCAGCCAAGCCGGGGGTAACATTCAGTACTTC CASSQAGGNIQYF
TRBJ2-3 . . TRBV4-2 TGTGCCAGCAGCCAAGAATTTGATGATACGCAGTATTTT CASSQEFDDTQYF